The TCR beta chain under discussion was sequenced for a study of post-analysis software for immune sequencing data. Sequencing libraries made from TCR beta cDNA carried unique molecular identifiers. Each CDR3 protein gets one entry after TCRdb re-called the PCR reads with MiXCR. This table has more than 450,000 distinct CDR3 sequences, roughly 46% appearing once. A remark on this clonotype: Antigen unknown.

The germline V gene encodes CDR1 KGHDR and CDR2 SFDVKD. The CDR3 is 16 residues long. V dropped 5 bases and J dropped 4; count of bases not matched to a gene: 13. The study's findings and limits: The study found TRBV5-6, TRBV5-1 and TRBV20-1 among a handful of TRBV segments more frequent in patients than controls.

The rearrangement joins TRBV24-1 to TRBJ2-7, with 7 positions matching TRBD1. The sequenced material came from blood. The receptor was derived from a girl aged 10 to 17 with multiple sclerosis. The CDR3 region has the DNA TGTGCCACCAGTGCCCCCGCACAGGGGACCTTTTACGAGCAGTACTTC. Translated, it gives CATSAPAQGTFYEQYF.